The text below deals with one T cell receptor (beta chain). Its antigen remains unidentified. At one boundary the junction diverges from the germline segment, which might be a read error. Germline V gives CDR1 PRHDT, CDR2 FYEKMQ (reference sequence). This CDR3 is 20 amino acids long. These data are taken from a study of OX40 agonist ivuxolimab in advanced cancers. Study at large: Across the patients, intravenous ivuxolimab was delivered every 2 weeks at 0.01 to 10 mg/kg.

Data came from immunoSEQ multiplex PCR; TCRdb stores just in-frame clones and leaves some out. The table shows tens of thousands of clones, with around 92% occurring only once. General observations from the study: Average numbers of expanded clones were greater in CD8+ T cells than in CD4+.

The sample in question was CD4+ or CD8+ T cells sorted from blood, obtained in a trial of the OX40 agonist ivuxolimab. This chain connects TRBV13 to TRBJ2-3; 14 nucleotides agree with TRBD2. This TCR came from an adult with an advanced solid tumor such as melanoma, head and neck, liver or kidney cancer. This CDR3 is CASSEHPGLAGDPHTDTRYF. CDR3 DNA sequence: TGTGCCAGCAGCGAGCATCCGGGACTAGCGGGGGACCCTCACACAGATACGCGGTATTTT.